This record looks at one TCR beta chain sequence and its context. Antigen specificity is unknown. Ophthalmopathy patients showed a Clinical Activity Score of at least 3, NOSPECS grade of at least 4 and duration under 3 months. The source of the sample is a study of T cells in Graves' hyperthyroidism and ophthalmopathy. Amplified TCR beta CDR3 regions derived from RNA transcripts. An initial round of RT-PCR targeting the TCR CDR3 relied on the HTBI primer set. MiXCR was run by TCRdb on the multiplex PCR reads, yielding one entry per CDR3 protein. The sample has about 380,000 distinct CDR3 sequences, 14% seen once; the top ten hold about 18%. Study-wide results and limits: Most expanded thyroid clonotypes above 0.001 recurred in blood.

This TCR came from a woman aged 30 to 39 with Graves' ophthalmopathy. The sample comprised blood.

The CDR3 reads CASTAGQGAIFAVHTDTQYF. As DNA, the CDR3 is TGTGCCAGCACCGCGGGACAGGGGGCTATCTTTGCCGTTCACACAGATACGCAGTATTTT. The chain has TRBV28 and TRBJ2-3; 12 nucleotides agree with TRBD1. This CDR3 has 20 residues. J was trimmed by 2 bases and V by 7 bases; bases with no gene match: 19. The germline gives CDR1 MDHEN, CDR2 SYDVKM.